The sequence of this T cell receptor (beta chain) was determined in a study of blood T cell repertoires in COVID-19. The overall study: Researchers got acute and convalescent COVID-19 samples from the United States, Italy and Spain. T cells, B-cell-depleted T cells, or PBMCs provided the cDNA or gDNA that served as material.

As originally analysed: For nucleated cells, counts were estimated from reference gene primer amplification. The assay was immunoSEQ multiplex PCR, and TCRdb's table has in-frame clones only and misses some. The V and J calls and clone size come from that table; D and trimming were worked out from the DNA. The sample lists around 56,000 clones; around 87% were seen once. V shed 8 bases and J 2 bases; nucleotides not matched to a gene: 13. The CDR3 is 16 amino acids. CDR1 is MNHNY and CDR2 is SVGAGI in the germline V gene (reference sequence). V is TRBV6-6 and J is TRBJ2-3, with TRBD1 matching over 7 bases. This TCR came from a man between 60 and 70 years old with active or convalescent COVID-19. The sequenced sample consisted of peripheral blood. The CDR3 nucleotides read TGTGCCAGCGGAACGGATACCGACAGGGACACAGATACGCAGTATTTT. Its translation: CASGTDTDRDTDTQYF.